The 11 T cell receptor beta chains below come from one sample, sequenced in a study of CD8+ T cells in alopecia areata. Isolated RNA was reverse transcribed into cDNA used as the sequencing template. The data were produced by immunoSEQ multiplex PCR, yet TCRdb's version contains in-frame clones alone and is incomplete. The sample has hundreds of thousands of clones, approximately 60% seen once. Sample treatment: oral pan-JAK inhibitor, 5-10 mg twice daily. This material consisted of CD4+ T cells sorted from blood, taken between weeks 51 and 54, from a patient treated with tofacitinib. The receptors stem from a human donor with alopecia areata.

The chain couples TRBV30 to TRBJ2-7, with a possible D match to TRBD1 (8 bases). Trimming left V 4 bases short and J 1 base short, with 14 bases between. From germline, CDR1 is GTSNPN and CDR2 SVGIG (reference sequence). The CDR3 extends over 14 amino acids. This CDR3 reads CAWKQQGGSYEQYF. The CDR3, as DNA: TGTGCCTGGAAACAACAGGGGGGGTCCTACGAGCAGTACTTC.

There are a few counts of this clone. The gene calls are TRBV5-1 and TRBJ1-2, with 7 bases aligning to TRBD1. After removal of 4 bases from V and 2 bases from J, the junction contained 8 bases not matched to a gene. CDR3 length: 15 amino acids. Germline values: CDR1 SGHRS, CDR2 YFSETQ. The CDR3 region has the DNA TGCGCCAGCAGCCCCACTGGGGACAGCAACTATGGCTACACCTTC. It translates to CASSPTGDSNYGYTF. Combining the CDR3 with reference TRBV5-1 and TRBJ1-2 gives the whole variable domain KAGVTQTPRYLIKTRGQQVTLSCSPISGHRSVSWYQQTPGQGLQFLFEYFSETQRNKGNFPGRFSGRQFSNSRSEMNVSTLELGDSALYLCASSPTGDSNYGYTFGSGTRLTVV.

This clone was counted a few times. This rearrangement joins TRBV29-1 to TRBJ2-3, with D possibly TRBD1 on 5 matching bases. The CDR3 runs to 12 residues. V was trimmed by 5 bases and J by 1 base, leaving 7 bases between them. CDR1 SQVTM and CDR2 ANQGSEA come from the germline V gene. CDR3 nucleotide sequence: TGCAGCGTTATGACAGGCACAGATACGCAGTATTTT. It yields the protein CSVMTGTDTQYF.

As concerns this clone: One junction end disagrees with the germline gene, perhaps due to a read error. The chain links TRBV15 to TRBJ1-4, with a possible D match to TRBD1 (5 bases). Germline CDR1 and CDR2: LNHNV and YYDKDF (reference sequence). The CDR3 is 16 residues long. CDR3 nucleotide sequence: TGTGCCACCAGTAGAGACAGAACCGCAACTAATGAAAAACTGTTTTTT. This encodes CATSRDRTATNEKLFF.

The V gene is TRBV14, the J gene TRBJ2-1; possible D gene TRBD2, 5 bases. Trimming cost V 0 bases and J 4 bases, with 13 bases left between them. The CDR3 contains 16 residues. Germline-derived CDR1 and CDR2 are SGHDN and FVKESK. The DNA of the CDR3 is TGTGCCAGCAGCCAAGATCTCCCTAGCTCTTACAATGAGCAGTTCTTC. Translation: CASSQDLPSSYNEQFF.

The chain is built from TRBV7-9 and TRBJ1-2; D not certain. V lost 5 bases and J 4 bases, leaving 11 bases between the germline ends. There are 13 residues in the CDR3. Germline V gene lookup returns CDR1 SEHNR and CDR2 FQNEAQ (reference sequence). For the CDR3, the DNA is TGTGCCAGCAGCCACCCTGCCGGCTATGGCTACACCTTC. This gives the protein CASSHPAGYGYTF.

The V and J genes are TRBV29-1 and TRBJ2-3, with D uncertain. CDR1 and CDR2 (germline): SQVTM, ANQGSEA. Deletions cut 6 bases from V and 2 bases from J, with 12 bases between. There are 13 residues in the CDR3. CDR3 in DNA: TGCAGCGTCGCGAGTAGGTACACAGATACGCAGTATTTT. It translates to CSVASRYTDTQYF.

Here the CDR3 DNA reads TGTGCCTGGAGTCCATGGACCAAAAACATTCAGTACTTC. Translation gives CAWSPWTKNIQYF. J is TRBJ2-4 and V is TRBV30; D is unclear. The germline gives CDR1 GTSNPN, CDR2 SVGIG (reference sequence). The CDR3 length is 13 residues. V was clipped by 2 bases and J by 2 bases, with 7 bases between them.

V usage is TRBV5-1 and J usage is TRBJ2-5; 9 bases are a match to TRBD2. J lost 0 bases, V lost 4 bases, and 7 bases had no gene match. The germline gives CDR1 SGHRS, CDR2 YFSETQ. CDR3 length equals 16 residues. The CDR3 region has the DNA TGCGCCAGCAGCACCGGACTAGCGAGGTACCAAGAGACCCAGTACTTC. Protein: CASSTGLARYQETQYF.

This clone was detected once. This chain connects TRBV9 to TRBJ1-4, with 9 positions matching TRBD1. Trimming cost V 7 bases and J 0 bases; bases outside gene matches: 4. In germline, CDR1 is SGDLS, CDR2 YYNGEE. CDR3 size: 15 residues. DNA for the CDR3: TGTGCCAGCGGGGACAGGGTTGCAACTAATGAAAAACTGTTTTTT. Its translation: CASGDRVATNEKLFF.

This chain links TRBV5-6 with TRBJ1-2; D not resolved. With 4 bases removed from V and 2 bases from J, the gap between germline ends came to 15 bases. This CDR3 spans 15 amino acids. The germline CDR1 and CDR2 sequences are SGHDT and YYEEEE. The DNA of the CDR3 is TGTGCCAGCAGCCGAGAAACCCTATCCAACTATGGCTACACCTTC. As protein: CASSRETLSNYGYTF.